Given below is one T cell receptor beta chain in context. What it binds is not known. This record belongs to a study of shared clonotypes between healthy human individuals. This CDR3 is built from 14 residues. Trimming pared 4 bases from V and 4 bases from J, leaving 11 bases between. Germline CDR1 and CDR2: MDHEN and SYDVKM. Notes on the study in general: Rarefaction exposed incomplete sorted-subset sequencing despite large depth.

Profiling relied on immunoSEQ multiplex PCR, and the TCRdb table lists in-frame clones only, not all of them. Here the sample spans more than 900,000 clones, approximately 78% being singletons. The sequence came from a man younger than 35 in good health. Some clones in this sample may be carry-over from other donors' samples. This rearrangement joins TRBV28 to TRBJ1-5, with D tentatively TRBD1 (6 bases). Source material: memory CD4+ T cells from PBMCs. Indicated subset: CD45RA-negative fraction. In DNA, the CDR3 is TGTGCCAGCAGTTCCCGAGGGGGGAATCAGCCCCAGCATTTT. Amino acids: CASSSRGGNQPQHF.